This passage covers 19 T cell receptor beta chains from one sample sequenced in a study of T cell changes during pregnancy in multiple sclerosis. Data came from immunoSEQ multiplex PCR; TCRdb stores just in-frame clones and leaves some out. The sample holds around 100,000 clones, approximately 90% seen once. The specimen comprised peripheral blood, sampled after pregnancy. The receptor source for this set is a female donor with multiple sclerosis, enrolled in a pregnancy study.

Details on this clone: Germline and junction disagree at one end, which may indicate a read error. The V call is TRBV7-7, the J call TRBJ2-5; 12 bases map to TRBD2. Germline CDR1 and CDR2: SSHAT and FNYEAQ (reference sequence). The CDR3 extends over 17 amino acids. CDR3 protein: CASSLRLAGANQETQYF. The CDR3 nucleotides are TGTGCTAGCAGCTTACGACTAGCGGGGGCCAATCAAGAGACCCAGTACTTC. Filled out from reference TRBV7-7 and TRBJ2-5, the complete variable domain reads GAGVSQSPRYKVTKRGQDVTLRCDPISSHATLYWYQQALGQGPEFLTYFNYEAQPDKSGLPSDRFSAERPEGSISTLTIQRTEQRDSAMYRCASSLRLAGANQETQYFGPGTRLLVL.

V gene TRBV2 combines with J gene TRBJ1-1; 7 positions match TRBD1. The CDR3 is made up of 15 amino acids. From germline, CDR1 is SNHLY and CDR2 FYNNEI. The V gene end was trimmed by 6 bases and the J gene end by 5 bases; junction bases not matched to a gene: 12. CDR3 amino acids: CASSLLDRDGTEAFF. For the CDR3, the DNA is TGTGCCAGCAGCTTATTAGACAGGGATGGGACTGAAGCTTTCTTT.

The rearrangement uses TRBV7-8 and TRBJ1-6; 8 bases agree with TRBD1. Germline V gene sequence: CDR1 SGHVS, CDR2 FQNEAQ. The CDR3 extends over 14 amino acids. Germline trimming cut 3 bases from V and 9 bases from J; bases unmatched to any gene: 4. This chain's CDR3 is CASSLDRVPSPLHF. The CDR3 DNA is TGTGCCAGCAGCTTGGACAGGGTCCCTTCACCCCTCCACTTT.

The V and J genes are TRBV9 and TRBJ1-5; unclear D gene. Germline loops: CDR1 SGDLS, CDR2 YYNGEE. The CDR3 consists of 15 residues. The V and J ends lost 3 bases and 1 base respectively, with 11 bases between them. CDR3 in DNA: TGTGCCAGCAGCGCGGGTGGAGAAAGCAATCAGCCCCAGCATTTT. Protein: CASSAGGESNQPQHF. Looking up the rest from reference TRBV9 and TRBJ1-5 gives the full variable domain: DSGVTQTPKHLITATGQRVTLRCSPRSGDLSVYWYQQSLDQGLQFLIQYYNGEERAKGNILERFSAQQFPDLHSELNLSSLELGDSALYFCASSAGGESNQPQHFGDGTRLSIL.

The rearrangement joins TRBV7-8 to TRBJ1-2; 8 nucleotides line up with TRBD1. After removal of 5 bases from V and 6 bases from J, the junction contained 5 bases not matched to a gene. Germline assignment: CDR1 SGHVS and CDR2 FQNEAQ. The CDR3 contains 13 residues. CDR3 sequence (DNA): TGTGCCAGCAGCGGACGGACAGGGAATGGCTACACCTTC. Translation gives CASSGRTGNGYTF.

V usage is TRBV21-1 and J usage is TRBJ1-1; TRBD1, as called in the table, went unchecked against the DNA. TRBV21-1 has pseudogene status. The CDR3 has 17 amino acids. The CDR3 nucleotides are TGTGCCAGCAGCAGAGGGACAGGGGGCGAGGGGAGGGCTGAAGCTTTCTTT. Translated, it gives CASSRGTGGEGRAEAFF.

The V gene is TRBV19, the J gene TRBJ2-7, with 11 bases aligning to TRBD2. The V and J ends lost 4 bases and 3 bases, in that order; junction bases with no gene match: 5. Germline CDR1 reads LNHDA; CDR2 reads SQIVND (reference sequence). The CDR3 is 15 residues long. CDR3 sequence reads: CASSTTSGGYYEQYF. CDR3 nucleotides: TGTGCCAGTAGTACCACTAGCGGGGGATACTACGAGCAGTACTTC. Supplemented by reference TRBV19 and TRBJ2-7, the full variable domain reads DGGITQSPKYLFRKEGQNVTLSCEQNLNHDAMYWYRQDPGQGLRLIYYSQIVNDFQKGDIAEGYSVSREKKESFPLTVTSAQKNPTAFYLCASSTTSGGYYEQYFGPGTRLTVT.

The chain recombines TRBV6-1 with TRBJ1-1, with D unresolved. CDR1 is MNHNS, CDR2 SASEGT, per germline. The CDR3 covers 14 residues. V lost 6 bases to trimming and J lost 0 bases, with 11 bases between them. Here the CDR3 reads CASRLTDMNTEAFF. The CDR3 coding sequence is TGTGCCAGCAGGTTAACAGATATGAACACTGAAGCTTTCTTT.

V and J are TRBV12-5 and TRBJ2-7; 9 positions agree with TRBD1. The CDR3 runs to 16 residues. V lost 1 base to trimming and J lost 2 bases; unmatched junction nucleotides: 6. The V gene's germline CDR1 is LGHNT and CDR2 FRNRAP. CDR3 in amino acids: CASGLAGTGKPYEQYF. In nucleotides, the CDR3 is TGTGCTAGTGGTTTGGCCGGGACAGGGAAGCCCTACGAGCAGTACTTC.

The V and J genes are TRBV6-6 and TRBJ2-1; weak D call: TRBD2 (6 bases). Germline V lookup: CDR1 MNHNY, CDR2 SVGAGI (reference sequence). The CDR3 is 13 amino acids. Trimming removed 5 bases from V and 2 bases from J, with 7 bases in between. Here the CDR3 reads CASSRLAYNEQFF. Here the CDR3 DNA reads TGTGCCAGCAGTCGACTAGCCTACAATGAGCAGTTCTTC.

The J gene is TRBJ1-1, the V gene TRBV14, with 7 bases identical to TRBD1. J gave up 1 base and V 1 base, and 12 bases lay outside the gene matches. This CDR3 region has 18 residues. Looked up from germline, CDR1 is SGHDN and CDR2 is FVKESK. The CDR3: CASSQGLQGWQGNTEAFF. CDR3 DNA sequence: TGTGCCAGCAGCCAAGGGTTACAGGGGTGGCAGGGGAACACTGAAGCTTTCTTT.

The genes are TRBV25-1 and TRBJ2-7; 9 nucleotides line up with TRBD1. This CDR3 spans 15 amino acids. The V gene end was trimmed by 3 bases and the J gene end by 7 bases; junction bases not matched to a gene: 10. CDR1 and CDR2 from the germline V gene are MGHDK and SYGVNS. The DNA of the CDR3 is TGTGCCAGCAGTGAGAAGAGGACAGGGGAGAGGGAGCAGTACTTC. This sequence encodes CASSEKRTGEREQYF.

The J gene is TRBJ2-5, the V gene TRBV5-4; 9 nucleotides match TRBD1. CDR1 SGHNT and CDR2 YYREEE come from the germline V gene (reference sequence). The CDR3 totals 14 residues. V trimming: 4 bases; J trimming: 5 bases; junction bases outside the gene matches: 6. CDR3: CASSQTGGGETQYF. The CDR3, as DNA: TGTGCCAGCAGCCAGACAGGGGGTGGGGAGACCCAGTACTTC.

The V and J genes are TRBV9 and TRBJ2-3; no definite D call. The V gene's germline CDR1 is SGDLS and CDR2 YYNGEE. Between the trimmed V and J ends, which lost 0 bases and 5 bases, there was a span of 13 bases. CDR3 size: 15 residues. The CDR3: CASSVGPTVGDTQYF. The DNA for the CDR3 is TGTGCCAGCAGCGTAGGTCCTACGGTCGGAGATACGCAGTATTTT.

The chain links TRBV29-1 to TRBJ2-1, with D possibly matching TRBD2 (6 bases). Germline assignment: CDR1 SQVTM and CDR2 ANQGSEA. The CDR3 length is 12 residues. V was pared by 4 bases and J by 7 bases, with 11 bases between. The CDR3 DNA follows: TGCAGCGTTGGACTACGGGGGAATGAGCAGTTCTTC. This gives the protein CSVGLRGNEQFF.

V is TRBV14 and J is TRBJ1-2; tentative D call: TRBD1 (6 bases). The CDR3 is made up of 13 amino acids. The germline V gene encodes CDR1 SGHDN and CDR2 FVKESK. The ends were cut back, 2 bases at V and 5 bases at J, with 9 bases in the middle. CDR3 loop: CASSQRGAYGYTF. The DNA of the CDR3 is TGTGCCAGCAGCCAACGGGGGGCTTATGGCTACACCTTC.

V gene TRBV6-5 combines with J gene TRBJ1-5; 9 positions match TRBD1. Trimming at V came to 4 bases and at J to 4 bases, leaving 5 bases not matched to a gene. The germline V gene encodes CDR1 MNHEY and CDR2 SVGAGI. The CDR3 is 15 amino acids. The CDR3 DNA follows: TGTGCCAGCAGTTTCCTACAGGGGGCGAATCAGCCCCAGCATTTT. Translated: CASSFLQGANQPQHF.

This clone has a single count. This sequence joins TRBV4-1 and TRBJ1-2; 9 nucleotides align to TRBD1. CDR1 is MGHRA and CDR2 is YSYEKL in the germline V gene. The CDR3 has 14 amino acids. The V segment lost 5 bases and the J segment 8 bases; nucleotides outside the gene matches: 9. This CDR3 is CASSSGTGWLGYTF. The CDR3 DNA follows: TGCGCCAGCAGCTCCGGGACAGGGTGGTTGGGCTACACCTTC.

The chain is built from TRBV6-5 and TRBJ1-2; the D is unclear. The ends were cut back, 5 bases at V and 8 bases at J, with 12 bases in the middle. CDR1 is MNHEY, CDR2 SVGAGI, per germline. The CDR3 loop spans 12 amino acids. CDR3 loop: CASSVLGGGYTF. CDR3 DNA sequence: TGTGCCAGCAGTGTCCTAGGTGGCGGCTACACCTTC.